The source of this T cell receptor beta chain is a study of blood T cell repertoires in COVID-19 (dated by TCRdb to 2019 to 2021). Study-level background: The collaborator samples originated in the United States, Italy and Spain and spanned the acute and convalescent phases of COVID-19. The samples were drawn from the first 160 participants of the ongoing ImmuneRACE study and from over a thousand subjects provided by 6 global collaborators. HLA class I and class II types, where available, came from metadata supplied by the sample provider rather than from assay-based typing. The material from the prospective study consisted of cDNA or gDNA derived from T cells, B-cell-depleted T cells, or PBMCs. A freely available public database, intended as a resource for researchers studying the immune response to SARS-CoV-2, is where the repertoires were released. The sample metadata nearly always contained a de-identified subject ID, COVID-19 status, age in years and sex. Deeply sampled blood TCRbeta repertoires from subjects exposed to, actively infected with, or recovered from COVID-19 were included in the dataset. The paper's findings and limits, for the study overall: The amount of clinical and demographic metadata varied by source and participant and was provided uncurated.

To note about this clone: Its target antigen remains unknown. Per-nucleotide qualities are absent, and no much larger clonotype sits a single base away.

The collaborating institutions used their own protocols to collect whole blood in K2EDTA tubes. For TCRbeta analysis, collaborators shipped samples as frozen whole blood, isolated PBMCs, or DNA extracted from either of those sample types. V loses 8 bases at its end and J loses 4 bases; junction bases beyond the gene matches: 5. CDR1 and CDR2, per the germline V gene, are MNHEY and SVGAGI. Inclusive of the bounding cysteine and phenylalanine, the CDR3 is 12 residues long. Only the CDR3 DNA stays, 36 bases, in frame from base 1. TCRbeta CDR3 regions were amplified from genomic DNA by means of the immunoSEQ Assay, a bias-controlled multiplex PCR. As for the original processing: The number of nucleated cells in each sample was estimated from the amplification of reference gene primers within the assay. To quantify the absolute abundance of each unique TCRbeta CDR3 rearrangement, sequence reads were collapsed and filtered. Productive Simpson clonality was computed per sample as the square root of Simpson's diversity index over productive rearrangements. Sourced from immuneACCESS, this table was stored by TCRdb with only in-frame sequences that have V and J called. A share of the clones is absent; for the studies checked, an unresolved V gene accounts for under half, and the remainder has no known explanation. D and trimming come from the DNA, and the V and J calls and clone size come from that table. The sample data list about 240,000 clones, and approximately 85% of these were observed just once. About an eighth of the sample is taken by the ten largest.

The sample consisted of peripheral blood. The sequence is built from TRBV6-5 and TRBJ2-7, with 7 bases in between that match TRBD1. This TCR was sampled from a woman aged 55 to 70 with active or convalescent COVID-19. The CDR3 has the sequence CASRQGEYEQYF. Read as DNA, the sequence is TGTGCCAGCCGCCAGGGGGAGTACGAGCAGTACTTC.